The T cell receptor (beta chain) under discussion was sequenced for a study of T cell responses to AZD1222 COVID-19 vaccine. This clone came up once. CDR1 is SEHNR, CDR2 FQNEAQ, per germline (reference sequence). V shed 8 bases and J 6 bases; nucleotides not matched to a gene: 7. The CDR3 has 13 amino acids. Using immunoSEQ multiplex PCR, the repertoire was profiled, and TCRdb retains in-frame clones only, with some absent. The data show about 180,000 clones, around 90% seen once. The J gene is TRBJ2-3, the V gene TRBV7-9; 8 nucleotides line up with TRBD2. The sequence was obtained from an adult who received the AZD1222 COVID-19 vaccine. Source: peripheral blood, taken 28 days after the second AZD1222 dose. The CDR3 sequence is CASRWGLEDTQYF. In nucleotides, the CDR3 is TGTGCCAGCCGATGGGGACTAGAGGATACGCAGTATTTT.